Following are 2 T cell receptor beta chains from one sample sequenced in a study of CXCR3-negative and CXCR3-positive naive CD8 T cells. The TRB cDNA libraries were prepared by 5' RACE with UMI labels. TCRdb reprocessed the 5' RACE reads and stores each CDR3 protein as one record, lacking DNA. The ten most abundant clones cover about 3% of a sample with around 26,000 distinct CDR3 sequences. The sequenced material came from naive CXCR3- CD8+ T cells from blood. Regarding subset: CD45RO-CCR7+CD27+CD95- naive CD8+ T cells lacking CXCR3 (TNR3-). The receptors stem from a human donor in good health. Some clones in this sample may be carry-over from other donors' samples.

The chain combines TRBV19 with TRBJ2-1; the D call from TCRdb, TRBD2, cannot be confirmed without DNA. CDR1 is LNHDA, CDR2 SQIVND, per germline (reference sequence). CDR3 length: 15 residues. The chain's CDR3 is CASSRGVSSYNEQFF. The variable domain in full, completed from reference TRBV19 and TRBJ2-1, reads DGGITQSPKYLFRKEGQNVTLSCEQNLNHDAMYWYRQDPGQGLRLIYYSQIVNDFQKGDIAEGYSVSREKKESFPLTVTSAQKNPTAFYLCASSRGVSSYNEQFFGPGTRLTVL.

The chain joins TRBV6-5 to TRBJ2-2; TCRdb's D call, TRBD2, is unchecked because there is no DNA. The CDR3 is 17 residues long. Germline V gives CDR1 MNHEY, CDR2 SVGAGI. CDR3 sequence: CASTQWDSGDNEGEPFF.